This T cell receptor (beta chain) was found in a study of blood T cell repertoires in COVID-19. About the study: The samples span acute and convalescent COVID-19 from the United States, Italy and Spain. T cells, B-cell-depleted T cells, or PBMCs supplied cDNA or gDNA.

The protocol was immunoSEQ multiplex PCR, while the TCRdb copy is restricted to in-frame clones and leaves out a portion. This table holds 200,000 to 250,000 clones, approximately 85% found once. This CDR3 has 16 amino acids. The V gene end was trimmed by 6 bases and the J gene end by 6 bases; junction bases not matched to a gene: 7. From germline, CDR1 is SGHAT and CDR2 FQDESV (reference sequence). The receptor's source is a woman older than 75 with COVID-19, enrolled during active disease. The rearrangement joins TRBV11-1 to TRBJ2-1; 14 nucleotides align to TRBD2. The sequenced sample consisted of peripheral blood. CDR3 protein: CASSYLGLAGVNEQFF. CDR3 nucleotide sequence: TGTGCCAGCAGTTACCTGGGACTAGCGGGGGTCAATGAGCAGTTCTTC. The whole variable domain, filled in from reference TRBV11-1 and TRBJ2-1, reads EAEVAQSPRYKITEKSQAVAFWCDPISGHATLYWYRQILGQGPELLVQFQDESVVDDSQLPKDRFSAERLKGVDSTLKIQPAELGDSAMYLCASSYLGLAGVNEQFFGPGTRLTVL.